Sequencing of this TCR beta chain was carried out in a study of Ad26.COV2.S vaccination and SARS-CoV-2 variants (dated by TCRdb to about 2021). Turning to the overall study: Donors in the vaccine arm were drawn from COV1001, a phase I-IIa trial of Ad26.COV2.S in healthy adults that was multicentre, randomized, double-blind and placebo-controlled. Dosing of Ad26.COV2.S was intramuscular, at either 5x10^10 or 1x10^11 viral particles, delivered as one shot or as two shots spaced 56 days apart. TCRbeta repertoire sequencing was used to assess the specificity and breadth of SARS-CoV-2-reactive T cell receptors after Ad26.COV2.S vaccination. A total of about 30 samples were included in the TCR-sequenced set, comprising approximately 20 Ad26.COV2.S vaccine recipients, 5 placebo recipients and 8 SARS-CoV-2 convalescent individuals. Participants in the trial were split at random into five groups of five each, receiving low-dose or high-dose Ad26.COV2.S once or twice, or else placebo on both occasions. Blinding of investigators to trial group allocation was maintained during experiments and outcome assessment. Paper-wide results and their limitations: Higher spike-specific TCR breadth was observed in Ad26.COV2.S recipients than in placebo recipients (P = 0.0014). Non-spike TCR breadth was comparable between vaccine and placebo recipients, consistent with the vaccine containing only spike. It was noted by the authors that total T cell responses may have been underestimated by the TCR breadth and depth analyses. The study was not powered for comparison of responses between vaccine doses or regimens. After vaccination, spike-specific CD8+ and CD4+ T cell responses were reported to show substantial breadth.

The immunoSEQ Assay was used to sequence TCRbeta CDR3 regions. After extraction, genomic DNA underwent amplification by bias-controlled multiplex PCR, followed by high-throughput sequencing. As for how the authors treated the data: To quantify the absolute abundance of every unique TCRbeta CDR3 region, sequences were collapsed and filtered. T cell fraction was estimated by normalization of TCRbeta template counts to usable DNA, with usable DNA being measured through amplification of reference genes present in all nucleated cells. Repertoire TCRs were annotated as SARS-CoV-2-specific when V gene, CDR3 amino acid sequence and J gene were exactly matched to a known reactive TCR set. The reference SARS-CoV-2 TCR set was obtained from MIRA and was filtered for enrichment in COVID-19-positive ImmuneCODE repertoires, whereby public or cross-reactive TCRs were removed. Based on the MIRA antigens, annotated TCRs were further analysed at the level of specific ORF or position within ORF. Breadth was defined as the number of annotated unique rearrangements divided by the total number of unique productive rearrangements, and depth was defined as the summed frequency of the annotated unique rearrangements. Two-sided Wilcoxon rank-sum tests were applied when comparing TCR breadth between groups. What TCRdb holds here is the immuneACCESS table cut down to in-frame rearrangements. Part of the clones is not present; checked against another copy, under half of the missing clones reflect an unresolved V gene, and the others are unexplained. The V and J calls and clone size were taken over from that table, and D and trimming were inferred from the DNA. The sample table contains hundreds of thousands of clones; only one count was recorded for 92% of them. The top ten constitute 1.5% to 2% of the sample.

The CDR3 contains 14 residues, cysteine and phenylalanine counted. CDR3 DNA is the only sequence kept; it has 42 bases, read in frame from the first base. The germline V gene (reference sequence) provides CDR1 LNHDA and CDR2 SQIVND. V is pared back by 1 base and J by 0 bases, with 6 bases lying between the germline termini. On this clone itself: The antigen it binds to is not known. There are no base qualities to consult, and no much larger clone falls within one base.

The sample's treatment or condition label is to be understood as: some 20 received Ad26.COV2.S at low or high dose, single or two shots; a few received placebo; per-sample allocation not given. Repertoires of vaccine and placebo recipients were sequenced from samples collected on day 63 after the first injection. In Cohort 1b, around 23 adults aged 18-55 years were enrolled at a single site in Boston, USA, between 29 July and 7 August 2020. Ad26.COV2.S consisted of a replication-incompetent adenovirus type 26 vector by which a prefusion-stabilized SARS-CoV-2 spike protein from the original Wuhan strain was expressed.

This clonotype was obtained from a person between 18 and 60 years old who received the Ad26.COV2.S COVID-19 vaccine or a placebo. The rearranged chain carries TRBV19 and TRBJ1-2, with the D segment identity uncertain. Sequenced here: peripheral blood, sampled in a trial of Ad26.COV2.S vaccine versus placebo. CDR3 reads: CASSIGTTNYGYTF. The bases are TGTGCCAGTAGTATAGGTACAACTAACTATGGCTACACCTTC.